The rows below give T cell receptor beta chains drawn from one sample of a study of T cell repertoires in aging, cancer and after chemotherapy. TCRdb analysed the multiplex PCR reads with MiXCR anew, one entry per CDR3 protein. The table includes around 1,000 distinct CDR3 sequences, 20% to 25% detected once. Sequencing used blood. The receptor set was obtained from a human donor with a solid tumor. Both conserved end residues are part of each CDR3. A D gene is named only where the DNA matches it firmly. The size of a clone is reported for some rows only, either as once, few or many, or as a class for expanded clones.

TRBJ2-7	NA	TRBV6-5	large	TGTGCCAGCAGCCAGAGCAGCACCGGCTCCTACGAGCAGTACTTC	CASSQSSTGSYEQYF
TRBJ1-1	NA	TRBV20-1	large	TGCAGTGCCCGAGGGGCAGGAGGATACACTGAAGCTTTCTTT	CSARGAGGYTEAFF
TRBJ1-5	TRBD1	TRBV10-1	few	TGCGCCAGCAGTGAGGGGACAGTCGACCAGCCCCAGCATTTT	CASSEGTVDQPQHF
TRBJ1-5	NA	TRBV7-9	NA	TGTGCCAGCAGCACTGGGGACCAGCCCCAGCATTTT	CASSTGDQPQHF
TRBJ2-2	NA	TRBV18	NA	TGTGCCAGCTCACAGGACTACCGGAACACCGGGGAGCTGTTTTTT	CASSQDYRNTGELFF
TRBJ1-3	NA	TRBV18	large	TGTGCCAGCTCACCACCGGGCCCGGGTAAAGGAAACACCATATATTTT	CASSPPGPGKGNTIYF
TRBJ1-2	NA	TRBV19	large	TGTGCCAGTAGTATAGAATTGAACAGATTTAACTATGGCTACACCTTC	CASSIELNRFNYGYTF
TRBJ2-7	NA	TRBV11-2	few	TGTGCCAGCAGCTTAGTGGGCCACCTCAACGAGCAGTACTTC	CASSLVGHLNEQYF
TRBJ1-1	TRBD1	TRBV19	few	TGTGCCAGTAGGACCAGGGGGACGAACACTGAAGCTTTCTTT	CASRTRGTNTEAFF
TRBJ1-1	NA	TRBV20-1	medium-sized	TGCAGTGCTAGAGGTCCCGGGGGGTATACTGAAGCTTTCTTT	CSARGPGGYTEAFF
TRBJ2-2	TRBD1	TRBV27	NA	TGTGCCAGCAGTTTATATCCCCCTTGGACAGGGGCCGGGGAGCTGTTTTTT	CASSLYPPWTGAGELFF
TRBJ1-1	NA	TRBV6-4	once	TGTGCCAGCAGATCCTCAGGGTATACTTTCTTT	CASRSSGYTFF
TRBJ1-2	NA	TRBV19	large	TGTGCCAGTAGTATTTCTCGGGGGGTGTATAACTATGGCTACACCTTC	CASSISRGVYNYGYTF
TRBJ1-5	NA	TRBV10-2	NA	TGCGCCAGCAGTGGGGGGGCCGAGCAGCCCCAGCATTTT	CASSGGAEQPQHF
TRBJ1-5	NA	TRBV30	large	TGTGCCTGGAGTCTCGACAGTCCCAATCAGCCCCAGCATTTT	CAWSLDSPNQPQHF
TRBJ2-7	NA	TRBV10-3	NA	TGTGCCATAGGGACTTCTGGTTCCTACGAGCAGTACTTC	CAIGTSGSYEQYF
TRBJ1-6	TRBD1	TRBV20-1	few	TGCAGTGCTGGGACAGGGCTGCCCTATAATTCACCCCTCCACTTT	CSAGTGLPYNSPLHF
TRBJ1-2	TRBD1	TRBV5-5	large	TGTGCCAGCAGCTTGGCCCCCGGGGACAGCACGAACTATGGCTACACCTTC	CASSLAPGDSTNYGYTF
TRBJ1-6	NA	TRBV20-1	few	TGCAGTGCTAGACCGGGGGCCAATTCACCCCTCCACTTT	CSARPGANSPLHF
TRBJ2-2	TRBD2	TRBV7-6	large	TGTGCCAGCAGCTCCCTCGCCGTGAAGCGGGAGAATAGCGCCGGGGAGCTGTTTTTT	CASSSLAVKRENSAGELFF
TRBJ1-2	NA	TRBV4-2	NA	TGTGCCAGCAGCCAAGATGACAGGCAAGCTAACTATGGCTACACCTTC	CASSQDDRQANYGYTF
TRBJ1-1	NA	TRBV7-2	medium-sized	TGTGCCAGCAGCTTAAGGATGAACACTGAAGCTTTCTTT	CASSLRMNTEAFF
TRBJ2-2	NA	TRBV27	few	TGTGCCAGCAGCCACCAACGGGAGCTGGGTAGGACCGGGGAGCTGTTTTTT	CASSHQRELGRTGELFF
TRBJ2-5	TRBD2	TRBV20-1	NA	TGCAGTGCATGGGACTCCCGGGGGGGGGAGACCCAGTACTTC	CSAWDSRGGETQYF
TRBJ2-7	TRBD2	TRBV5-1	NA	TGTGCCAGCAGCTCCTTGACTAGCGCAAACCATGGGGCTTACGAGCAGTACTTC	CASSSLTSANHGAYEQYF
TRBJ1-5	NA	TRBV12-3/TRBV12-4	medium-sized	TGTGCCAGCAGCTATGGGGGGACTAGACTAGGCAATCAGCCCCAGCATTTT	CASSYGGTRLGNQPQHF
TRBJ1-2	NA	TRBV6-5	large	TGTGCCAGCAGTGCACAGGGTAACTATGGCTACACCTTC	CASSAQGNYGYTF
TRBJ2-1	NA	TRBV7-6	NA	TGTGCCAGCAGCGCAAGCCCCCGGACAGTAATCTATGAGCAGTTCTTC	CASSASPRTVIYEQFF
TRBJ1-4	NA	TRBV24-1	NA	TGTGCCACCAGTGATCAGGGAAGAAATGAAAAACTGTTTTTT	CATSDQGRNEKLFF
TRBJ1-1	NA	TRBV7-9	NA	TGTGCCAGCAGCTTAAAGGGGTCCCCGGGCATAAACACTGAAGCTTTCTTT	CASSLKGSPGINTEAFF
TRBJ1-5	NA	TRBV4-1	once	TGCGCCAGCAGCCAAGGATGGGATTATAGCAATCAGCCCCAGCATTTT	CASSQGWDYSNQPQHF
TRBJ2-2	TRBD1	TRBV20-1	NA	TGCAGTGCTAGAGCGGGACAGGGGACGAGGACCGGGGAGCTGTTTTTT	CSARAGQGTRTGELFF
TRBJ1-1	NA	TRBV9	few	TGTGCCAGCAGCCCCATTTCGGGGAACACTGAAGCTTTCTTT	CASSPISGNTEAFF
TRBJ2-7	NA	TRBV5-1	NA	TGCGCCAGCAGCCCGGCCGGGGTAAAGAGGTACGAGCAGTACTTC	CASSPAGVKRYEQYF
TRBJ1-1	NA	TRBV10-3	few	TGTGCCATCAGCCTACAGGGTCGTGACACTGAAGCTTTCTTT	CAISLQGRDTEAFF
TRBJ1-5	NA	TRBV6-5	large	TGTGCCAGCAGTTACTCCTCCATTCCCGGCAATCAGCCCCAGCATTTT	CASSYSSIPGNQPQHF
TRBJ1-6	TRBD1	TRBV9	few	TGTGCCAGCAGCGTAGAGGGACAGGGACGTTCACCCCTCCACTTT	CASSVEGQGRSPLHF
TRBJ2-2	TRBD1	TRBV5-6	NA	TGTGCCAGCAGCCCACGGGGACAGGCCACCGGGGAGCTGTTTTTT	CASSPRGQATGELFF
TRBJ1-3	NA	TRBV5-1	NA	TGCGCCAGCAGCTTGGGGTCGTATGCGCCGGGACATGGAAACACCATATATTTT	CASSLGSYAPGHGNTIYF
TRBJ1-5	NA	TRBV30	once	TGTGCCTGGAGTATGGGACGGGGGGAGCAGCCCCAGCATTTT	CAWSMGRGEQPQHF
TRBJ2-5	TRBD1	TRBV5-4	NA	TGTGCCAGCAGCTCTCGACAGGGTTGGACGGAGACCCAGTACTTC	CASSSRQGWTETQYF
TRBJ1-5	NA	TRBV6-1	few	TGTGCCAGCAGTTCAGGGGCCCTTCAGCCCCAGCATTTT	CASSSGALQPQHF
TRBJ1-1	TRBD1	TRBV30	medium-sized	TGTGCCTGGAGTACTCTCGACAGGGAGACTGAAGCTTTCTTT	CAWSTLDRETEAFF
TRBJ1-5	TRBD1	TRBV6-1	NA	TGTGCCAGCAGTGAAGCCGGGGGAAACAGGGGAGATCAGCCCCAGCATTTT	CASSEAGGNRGDQPQHF
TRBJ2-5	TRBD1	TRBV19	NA	TGTGCCAGTAGTAACCGGGACAGCACTCAAGAGACCCAGTACTTC	CASSNRDSTQETQYF
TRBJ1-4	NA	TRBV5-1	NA	TGCGCCAGCAGCTTGGGTATCGGTAGAGCCGCAACTAATGAAAAACTGTTTTTT	CASSLGIGRAATNEKLFF
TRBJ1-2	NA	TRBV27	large	TGTGCCAGCAGTTTATACGGGGCCAGTGGTAGCTATGGCTACACCTTC	CASSLYGASGSYGYTF
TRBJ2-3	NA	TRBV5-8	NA	TGTGCCAGCAGCTTGGGGACGTGGGAAACAGATACGCAGTATTTT	CASSLGTWETDTQYF
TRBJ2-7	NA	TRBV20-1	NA	TGCAGTGCTCCCATGCAGGGTCAAGAGCAGTACTTC	CSAPMQGQEQYF
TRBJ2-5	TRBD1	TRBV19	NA	TGTGCCAGTAGAAACCCAGGGGGCAACCAAGAGACCCAGTACTTC	CASRNPGGNQETQYF
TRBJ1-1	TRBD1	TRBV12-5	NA	TGTGCTAGTGGTCCCAGACAGGGTAGTACGGCTTTCTTT	CASGPRQGSTAFF
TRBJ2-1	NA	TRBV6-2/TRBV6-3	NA	TGTGCCAGCAGCCCCTTCTCCGGGGGGCCTTACAATGAGCAGTTCTTC	CASSPFSGGPYNEQFF
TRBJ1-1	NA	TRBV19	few	TGTGCCAGTAGTCCGTGGATGAACACTGAAGCTTTCTTT	CASSPWMNTEAFF
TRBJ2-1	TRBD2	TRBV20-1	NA	TGCAGTGCTAGAGCCGGGACTAGGGGTGGTGAGCAGTTCTTC	CSARAGTRGGEQFF
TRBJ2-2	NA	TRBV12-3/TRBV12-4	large	TGTGCCAGCAGGCCCACGGGTACCGGGGAGCTGTTTTTT	CASRPTGTGELFF
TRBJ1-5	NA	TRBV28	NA	TGTGCCAGCAGTTTAATCAATAGCAATCAGCCCCAGCATTTT	CASSLINSNQPQHF
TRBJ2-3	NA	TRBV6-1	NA	TGTGCCAGCAGGGCGGGGTCGGGTACAGATACGCAGTATTTT	CASRAGSGTDTQYF